Listed below are T cell receptor beta chains from one sample, sequenced in a study of blood T cell repertoires in COVID-19. Some clones are missing from TCRdb's copy, which holds only in-frame ones; the method was immunoSEQ multiplex PCR. This table holds just over 150,000 clones, less than 90% found once. Sequenced input: peripheral blood. The receptors originated from a woman in her 70s with acute or convalescent COVID-19. Each CDR3 is given with its conserved first and last residue. The D gene is left open where the match is weak. The listing skips clone size in some rows; elsewhere it reads once, few, many or a size class.

j_gene,v_gene,abundance,d_gene,CDR3nt,CDR3aa
TRBJ2-1,TRBV7-9,.,.,TGTGCCAGCAGCCCCCCGTGGGCATCAACCAACAATGAGCAGTTCTTC,CASSPPWASTNNEQFF
TRBJ2-3,TRBV12-3/TRBV12-4,.,.,TGTGCCAGCAGCCCCAGGGATACGCAGTATTTT,CASSPRDTQYF
TRBJ1-6,TRBV27,.,TRBD1,TGTGCCAGCAGCGATGAACAGGGGTCAAATTCACCCCTCCACTTT,CASSDEQGSNSPLHF
TRBJ2-3,TRBV2,.,TRBD2,TGTGCCAGCAGTGGGCTAGCGGGGGTGTATTTT,CASSGLAGVYF
TRBJ1-2,TRBV19,.,.,TGTGCCAGTAGTAGAAGCGACAGGAACTATGGCTACACCTTC,CASSRSDRNYGYTF
TRBJ1-6,TRBV5-1,.,TRBD1,TGCGCCAGCGGGACAGGGGCTTCACCCCTCCACTTT,CASGTGASPLHF
TRBJ1-3,TRBV11-2,.,.,TGTGCCAGCAGACCGACAGGCCCCATCTCTGGAAACACCATATATTTT,CASRPTGPISGNTIYF
TRBJ1-1,TRBV5-1,.,.,TGCGCCAGCAGCCCGGGGGGGCAGGCTCAAGCTGAAGCTTTCTTT,CASSPGGQAQAEAFF
TRBJ1-2,TRBV4-2,.,.,TGTGCCAGCAGCCAAGCAGGGCTTAACTATGGCTACACCTTC,CASSQAGLNYGYTF
TRBJ2-7,TRBV6-6,.,.,TGTGCCAGCAAGAGGGTTGATGGATACGAGCAGTACTTC,CASKRVDGYEQYF
TRBJ2-5,TRBV5-6,.,TRBD1,TGTGCCAGCAGCCGACTGTCACAGGGGAAAGGGAAGACCCAGTACTTC,CASSRLSQGKGKTQYF
TRBJ2-5,TRBV6-5,.,.,TGTGCCAGCAGTAGGACTGGGGAGACCCAGTACTTC,CASSRTGETQYF
TRBJ2-3,TRBV29-1,.,TRBD2,TGCAGCGTTCACCGTCCGGGGACTAGCGGAACAGATACGCAGTATTTT,CSVHRPGTSGTDTQYF
TRBJ2-5,TRBV6-5,.,.,TGTGCCAGCAGGCACCGCCGGGACTCCCAAGAGACCCAGTACTTC,CASRHRRDSQETQYF
TRBJ2-7,TRBV29-1,.,TRBD1,TGCAGCGTTGATAAGGGATCCGGGACAGGGGAGAGGGAGCAGTACTTC,CSVDKGSGTGEREQYF
TRBJ1-3,TRBV12-1,medium-sized,.,TGTGCCAGCAGCCGAGCAGACAGAAACTCTGGAAACACCATATATTTT,CASSRADRNSGNTIYF
TRBJ2-7,TRBV4-2,once,TRBD1,TGTGCCAGCAGCCAAGCCCGGGACAGCCTTTCTGGGGAGCAGTACTTC,CASSQARDSLSGEQYF
TRBJ1-2,TRBV20-1,few,TRBD1,TGCAGTGCTAGTCAGGGGACAGGCTTCAACTATGGCTACACCTTC,CSASQGTGFNYGYTF
TRBJ2-1,TRBV27,.,TRBD1,TGTGCCAGCAGTCGATACCCAGGGGGCGTAGAGTGGGATGAGCAGTTCTTC,CASSRYPGGVEWDEQFF
TRBJ2-1,TRBV6-6,.,.,TGTGCCAGCAGAACCGCGAGTGGTTATGAGCAGTTCTTC,CASRTASGYEQFF
TRBJ2-2,TRBV14,.,.,TGTGCCAGCAGCCAAGATGGCTTTAGGGAGCTGTTTTTT,CASSQDGFRELFF
TRBJ2-7,TRBV4-1,.,TRBD1,TGCGCCAGCAGCGCAAACAGGGGTTTCGACGAGCAGTACTTC,CASSANRGFDEQYF
TRBJ2-3,TRBV5-4,.,TRBD1,TGTGCCAGCAGCTTGGCGGGACAGGGGGGAGATACGCAGTATTTT,CASSLAGQGGDTQYF
TRBJ1-5,TRBV6-2/TRBV6-3,.,.,TGTGCCAGCAGTGCCGTCCCCCGGGGAGAGTATAGCAATCAGCCCCAGCATTTT,CASSAVPRGEYSNQPQHF
TRBJ2-1,TRBV7-9,.,TRBD2,TGTGCCAGCAGCTTAGTCAGCGGGGGGGCGAATGAGCAGTTCTTC,CASSLVSGGANEQFF
TRBJ2-1,TRBV6-5,.,.,TGTGCCAGCAGCAGGAACTACAATGAGCAGTTCTTC,CASSRNYNEQFF
TRBJ1-4,TRBV14,.,TRBD1,TGTGCCAGCAGCCAAGATAACAGGGGGCGTTCTAATGAAAAACTGTTTTTT,CASSQDNRGRSNEKLFF
TRBJ1-5,TRBV7-8,.,TRBD1,TGTGCCAGCAGTATCGACAGGGAAGTTCAGCCCCAGCATTTT,CASSIDREVQPQHF
TRBJ1-1,TRBV3-1/TRBV3-2,.,TRBD1,TGTGCCAGCACCTTCGGAGGGGGCGCGTTATACACTGAAGCTTTCTTT,CASTFGGGALYTEAFF
TRBJ2-7,TRBV6-5,.,TRBD2,TGTGCCAGCAGTTACAGGCGGGGGTCGTACGAGCAGTACTTC,CASSYRRGSYEQYF
TRBJ1-5,TRBV3-1/TRBV3-2,.,TRBD1,TGTGCCAGCAGCCGTGGGACAGGAGGTAATCAGCCCCAGCATTTT,CASSRGTGGNQPQHF
TRBJ1-5,TRBV6-2/TRBV6-3,.,TRBD1,TGTGCCAGCAGTTGGACAGGGGTATGGCAGCCCCAGCATTTT,CASSWTGVWQPQHF
TRBJ1-2,TRBV4-1,.,.,TGCGCCAGCAAGGGGGGGCTTGGCTACACCTTC,CASKGGLGYTF
TRBJ1-5,TRBV3-1/TRBV3-2,.,.,TGTGCCAGCAGCCAGGGGACACCTCGCAATCAGCCCCAGCATTTT,CASSQGTPRNQPQHF
TRBJ1-3,TRBV12-5,.,TRBD1,TGTGCTAGTGGTTTTCCCCTGGGGACAGGCCCCAACTCTGGAAACACCATATATTTT,CASGFPLGTGPNSGNTIYF
TRBJ1-1,TRBV7-2,few,TRBD1,TGTGCCAGCAGCTCTGGTGTGAGGGGGCGGACCGTGAACACTGAAGCTTTCTTT,CASSSGVRGRTVNTEAFF
TRBJ2-1,TRBV6-4,.,TRBD1,TGTGCCAGCAGCCCACGGGCAGGGGGATTATACAATGAGCAGTTCTTC,CASSPRAGGLYNEQFF
TRBJ2-3,TRBV15,.,.,TGTGCCACCAGCAGGTCTGGGGGGGCATACACAGATACGCAGTATTTT,CATSRSGGAYTDTQYF
TRBJ1-3,TRBV15,once,TRBD1,TGTGCCACCAGCAGCAGCAGGGGGCTTGGAAACACCATATATTTT,CATSSSRGLGNTIYF
TRBJ2-5,TRBV7-9,.,.,TGTGCCAGCAGCCCGACAACCGCCCAAGAGACCCAGTACTTC,CASSPTTAQETQYF
TRBJ2-7,TRBV19,.,TRBD2,TGTGCCAGTAGTACGCGCCCGGGACTAGCGGGGGGTACCTACGAGCAGTACTTC,CASSTRPGLAGGTYEQYF
TRBJ1-1,TRBV18,once,TRBD1,TGTGCCAGCTCGCCGAGACAGGGGAACATGAACACTGAAGCTTTCTTT,CASSPRQGNMNTEAFF
TRBJ1-1,TRBV28,once,.,TGTGCCAGCAGTAGACAGGAGACTGAAGCTTTCTTT,CASSRQETEAFF
TRBJ1-4,TRBV7-8,.,.,TGTGCCAGCAGCCGAGGGGCAGACACTAATGAAAAACTGTTTTTT,CASSRGADTNEKLFF
TRBJ1-2,TRBV3-1/TRBV3-2,few,.,TGTGCCAGCAGCCGAAGTCTAGCAGGCCTCTATGGCTACACCTTC,CASSRSLAGLYGYTF
TRBJ1-6,TRBV6-2/TRBV6-3,.,.,TGTGCCAGCAGCCCGAACCGGGACATTAGCGCCTATAATTCACCCCTCCACTTT,CASSPNRDISAYNSPLHF
TRBJ1-6,TRBV6-1,.,.,TGTGCCAGCAGTGATTTTCCAGGGGCCTATAATTCACCCCTCCACTTT,CASSDFPGAYNSPLHF
TRBJ1-4,TRBV5-1,.,.,TGCGCCAGCAGCTTGGTGGCGGGTCCAGATGAAAAACTGTTTTTT,CASSLVAGPDEKLFF
TRBJ1-5,TRBV27,once,.,TGTGCCAGCAGGGTGGACAGCATGAATCAGCCCCAGCATTTT,CASRVDSMNQPQHF
TRBJ1-2,TRBV29-1,.,.,TGCAGCGTTGATCGGGAGAGTTATGGCTACACCTTC,CSVDRESYGYTF
TRBJ1-3,TRBV19,.,.,TGTGCCAGTAGTCCCTCCGGGGGTAAAGAAAACACCATATATTTT,CASSPSGGKENTIYF
TRBJ1-2,TRBV19,once,.,TGTGCCAGCGTGTCCGGACAGCTTATAAACTATGGCTACACCTTC,CASVSGQLINYGYTF
TRBJ2-2,TRBV7-3,.,.,TGTGCCAGTGAGACGGGAGGGGAGCTGTTTTTT,CASETGGELFF
TRBJ1-1,TRBV7-3,.,.,TGTGCCAGCAGCTTAACGGGGGCCGCTGAAGCTTTCTTT,CASSLTGAAEAFF
TRBJ1-4,TRBV6-5,.,.,TGTGCCAGCAGTTACTCGGACAGCTTAAATGAAAAACTGTTTTTT,CASSYSDSLNEKLFF
TRBJ2-3,TRBV4-2,.,TRBD2,TGTGCCAGCAGCCAAGGTCAGCGGGGGGGCAGGGATACGCAGTATTTT,CASSQGQRGGRDTQYF
TRBJ2-2,TRBV6-5,.,.,TGTGCCAGCAGGGACAGTAACACCGGGGAGCTGTTTTTT,CASRDSNTGELFF